This TCR beta chain was obtained from a study of cytomegalovirus exposure and HLA in healthy donors. The study's findings and limits: Later analysis found that TCR beta chains associated with HLA were more clonally expanded than other, equally common chains. Prior analysis indicated that the majority of TCR beta V segments exhibited productivity approximately 87% or approximately 30% of the time.

PCR amplification relied on 60 Vbeta primers (plus 13 Jbeta primers). Here immunoSEQ multiplex PCR was the method, and the copy in TCRdb shows in-frame clones only, minus some. The sample yields 45,000 to 60,000 clones, approximately 73% seen once. Worth noting for this clone: Its antigen remains unidentified.

The CDR3 length is 14 residues. Germline-derived CDR1 and CDR2 are MNHEY and SVGAGI. Trimming cost V 2 bases and J 4 bases, with 11 bases left between them. In nominal health when sampled, donors likely had unrecorded immune exposures nonetheless. Sequencing was carried out using PBMCs. The chain recombines TRBV6-5 with TRBJ1-1; D is undetermined. The source is a man younger than 35 in good health and CMV-seronegative. CDR3: CASSYDFASTEAFF. The CDR3 DNA reads TGTGCCAGCAGTTACGACTTCGCGAGCACTGAAGCTTTCTTT.